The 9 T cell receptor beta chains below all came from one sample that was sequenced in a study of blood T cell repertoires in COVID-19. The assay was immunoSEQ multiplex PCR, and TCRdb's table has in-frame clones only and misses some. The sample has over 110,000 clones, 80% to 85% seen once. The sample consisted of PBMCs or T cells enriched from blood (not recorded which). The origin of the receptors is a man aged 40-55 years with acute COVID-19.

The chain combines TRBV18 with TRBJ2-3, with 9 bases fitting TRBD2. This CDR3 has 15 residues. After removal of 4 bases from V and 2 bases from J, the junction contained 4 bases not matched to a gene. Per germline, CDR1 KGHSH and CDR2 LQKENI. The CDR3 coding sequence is TGTGCCAGCTCACGAGCGGGGGGTCTCACAGATACGCAGTATTTT. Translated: CASSRAGGLTDTQYF.

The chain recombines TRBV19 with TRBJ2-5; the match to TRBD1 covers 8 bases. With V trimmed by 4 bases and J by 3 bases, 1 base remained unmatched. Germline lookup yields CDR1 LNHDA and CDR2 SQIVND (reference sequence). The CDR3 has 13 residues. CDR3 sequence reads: CASSTDREETQYF. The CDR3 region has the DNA TGTGCCAGTAGTACGGACAGGGAAGAGACCCAGTACTTC.

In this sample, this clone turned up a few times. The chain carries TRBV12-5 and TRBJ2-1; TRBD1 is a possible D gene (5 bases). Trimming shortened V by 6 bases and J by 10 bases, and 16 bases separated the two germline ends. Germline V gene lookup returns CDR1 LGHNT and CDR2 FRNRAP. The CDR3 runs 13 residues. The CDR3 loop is CASGPDGAREQFF. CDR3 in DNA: TGTGCTAGTGGCCCCGATGGGGCCAGGGAGCAGTTCTTC.

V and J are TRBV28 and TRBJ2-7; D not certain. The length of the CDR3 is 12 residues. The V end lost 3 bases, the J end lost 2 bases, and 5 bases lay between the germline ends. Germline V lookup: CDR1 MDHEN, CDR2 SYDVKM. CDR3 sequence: CASSLYPYEQYF. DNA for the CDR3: TGTGCCAGCAGTTTGTATCCCTACGAGCAGTACTTC.

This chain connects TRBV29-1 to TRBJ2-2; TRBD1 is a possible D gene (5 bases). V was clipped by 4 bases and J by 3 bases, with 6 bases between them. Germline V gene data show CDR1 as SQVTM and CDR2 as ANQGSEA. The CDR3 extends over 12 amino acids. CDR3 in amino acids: CSVVQDTGELFF. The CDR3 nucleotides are TGCAGCGTTGTACAGGACACCGGGGAGCTGTTTTTT.

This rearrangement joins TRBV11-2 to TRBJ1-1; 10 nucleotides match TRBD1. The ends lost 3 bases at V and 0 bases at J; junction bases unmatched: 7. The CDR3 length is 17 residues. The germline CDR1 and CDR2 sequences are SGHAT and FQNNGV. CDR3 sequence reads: CASSFRTGGSLNTEAFF. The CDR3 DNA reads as TGTGCCAGCAGCTTCCGGACAGGGGGTAGCCTGAACACTGAAGCTTTCTTT.

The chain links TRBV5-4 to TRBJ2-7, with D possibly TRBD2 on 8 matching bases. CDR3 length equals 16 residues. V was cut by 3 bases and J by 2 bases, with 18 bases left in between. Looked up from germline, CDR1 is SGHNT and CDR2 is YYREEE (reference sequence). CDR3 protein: CASSSGGGQPTYEQYF. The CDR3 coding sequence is TGTGCCAGCAGCTCGGGAGGGGGACAGCCCACCTACGAGCAGTACTTC.

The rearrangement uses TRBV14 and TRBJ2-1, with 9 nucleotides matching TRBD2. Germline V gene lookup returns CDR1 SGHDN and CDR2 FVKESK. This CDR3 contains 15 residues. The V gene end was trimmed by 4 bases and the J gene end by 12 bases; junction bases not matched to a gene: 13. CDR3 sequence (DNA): TGTGCCAGCAGCCCCCTTGCGGGAGGGGCCTCGGGGCAGTTCTTC. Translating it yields CASSPLAGGASGQFF. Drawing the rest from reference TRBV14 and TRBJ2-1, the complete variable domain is EAGVTQFPSHSVIEKGQTVTLRCDPISGHDNLYWYRRVMGKEIKFLLHFVKESKQDESGMPNNRFLAERTGGTYSTLKVQPAELEDSGVYFCASSPLAGGASGQFFGPGTRLTVL.

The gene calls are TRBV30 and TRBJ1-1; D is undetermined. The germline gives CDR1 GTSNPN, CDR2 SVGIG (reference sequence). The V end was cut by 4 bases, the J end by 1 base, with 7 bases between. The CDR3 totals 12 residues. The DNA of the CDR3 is TGTGCCTGGACCCCGGGGAACACTGAAGCTTTCTTT. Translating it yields CAWTPGNTEAFF.